This is a list of T cell receptor beta chains from one sample in a study of OX40 agonist ivuxolimab in advanced cancers. Sequencing used immunoSEQ multiplex PCR; TCRdb keeps in-frame clones, though not all of them. Of tens of thousands of clones listed, around 87% are singletons. Source: CD4+ or CD8+ T cells sorted from blood, taken in a trial of the OX40 agonist ivuxolimab. Receptors originate from an adult with an advanced solid tumor such as melanoma, head and neck, liver or kidney cancer. Each CDR3 is given with its conserved first and last residue. A D gene is named only where the DNA matches it firmly. Size tells how often a clone was seen (once, few, many) or the class of an expanded clone, and some rows leave it out.

TRBJ2-4,-,TRBV18,-,TGTGCCAGCTCACCTGGTAGGGGAACCAAAAACATTCAGTACTTC,CASSPGRGTKNIQYF
TRBJ2-3,TRBD1,TRBV7-3,-,TGTGCCAGCAGCTTAGGGACAGGGGTCCCAGATACGCAGTATTTT,CASSLGTGVPDTQYF
TRBJ2-1,TRBD2,TRBV11-2,-,TGTGCCAGCAGCTTAGTTACGGGAGGGCCTCTTAATGAGCAGTTCTTC,CASSLVTGGPLNEQFF
TRBJ2-2,-,TRBV2,-,TGTGCCAGCAGTGCCCAGGGAGTAAGGACCGGGGAGCTGTTTTTT,CASSAQGVRTGELFF
TRBJ2-7,-,TRBV13,-,TGTGCCAGCAGCCCGACAGTTACCTCCTACGAGCAGTACTTC,CASSPTVTSYEQYF
TRBJ1-2,TRBD1,TRBV9,-,TGTGCCAGCAGCGTAGCTAGCGACAGGGCCACATCTGGCTACACCTTC,CASSVASDRATSGYTF
TRBJ2-3,TRBD2,TRBV19,-,TGTGCCAGTAGTATGGGACTAGCGGGGCCAGATACGCAGTATTTT,CASSMGLAGPDTQYF
TRBJ2-7,TRBD1,TRBV9,-,TGTGCCAGCAGCGTTCAGGGGGCTGGCGAGCAGTACTTC,CASSVQGAGEQYF
TRBJ2-3,-,TRBV7-3,-,TGTGCCAGCAGCAGCGACGGTTGGTATACGCAGTATTTT,CASSSDGWYTQYF
TRBJ1-1,-,TRBV28,-,TGTGCCAGCGGCCCAGGGTTAGGACGGATCAACACTGAAGCTTTCTTT,CASGPGLGRINTEAFF
TRBJ1-4,-,TRBV12-5,-,TGTGCTAGTGGTTTGGCGTCCGGGACACGTTACGGAAAACTGTTTTTT,CASGLASGTRYGKLFF
TRBJ1-1,-,TRBV18,-,TGTGCCAGCTCACCACCGACCTTGGGGGGGGCGACTGAAGCTTTCTTT,CASSPPTLGGATEAFF
TRBJ1-5,-,TRBV5-4,-,TGTGCCAGCAGGGCAGGGGTCGACAATCAGCCCCAGCATTTT,CASRAGVDNQPQHF
TRBJ2-1,TRBD1,TRBV29-1,-,TGCAGCGGGAACCCGGGACAGAGCTACAATGAGCAGTTCTTC,CSGNPGQSYNEQFF
TRBJ2-1,TRBD1,TRBV14,once,TGTGCCAGCAGCCGGACAGGGGGAGTAGGGCCCAATGAGCAGTTCTTC,CASSRTGGVGPNEQFF
TRBJ2-3,TRBD2,TRBV14,-,TGTGCCAGCAGCCAGGGGGGACTAAGCACAGATACGCAGTATTTT,CASSQGGLSTDTQYF
TRBJ2-3,-,TRBV14,few,TGTGCCAGCAGCCAAGATCTGGCAGACCGGCAGTATTTT,CASSQDLADRQYF
TRBJ1-3,-,TRBV28,few,TGTGCCAGCAGTTCCGGATATTCTGGAAACACCATATATTTT,CASSSGYSGNTIYF
TRBJ1-2,TRBD1,TRBV30,-,TGTGCCTGGACAGGGGGCTTAATTGGCTACACCTTC,CAWTGGLIGYTF
TRBJ1-1,-,TRBV7-9,-,TGTGCCAGCAGCTCCAGGGCTCGGAACACTGAAGCTTTCTTT,CASSSRARNTEAFF
TRBJ2-7,TRBD1,TRBV19,-,TGTGCCAGTAGTATAGCGGCAGGGGGCGGCGAGCAGTACTTC,CASSIAAGGGEQYF
TRBJ2-6,TRBD2,TRBV9,once,TGTGCCAGCAGCCCACGGACTAGCGGGGGGATCGCCTCTGGGGCCAACGTCCTGACTTTC,CASSPRTSGGIASGANVLTF
TRBJ2-5,-,TRBV9,few,TGTGCCAGCAGCAGGGGGGAGACCCAGTACTTC,CASSRGETQYF
TRBJ2-4,TRBD1,TRBV27,-,TGTGCCACCTTCGACAGGGAAAACATTCAGTACTTC,CATFDRENIQYF
TRBJ1-1,TRBD1,TRBV6-1,-,TGTGCCAGCAGTGACGCGACAGGGGTGAACACTGAAGCTTTCTTT,CASSDATGVNTEAFF
TRBJ2-1,TRBD1,TRBV11-3,-,TGTGCCAGCAGCACACCCGGGACAGGGAATGAGCAGTTCTTC,CASSTPGTGNEQFF
TRBJ1-1,-,TRBV2,-,TGTGCCAGCAGTGGGTACTCGGGACGCCCGAACACTGAAGCTTTCTTT,CASSGYSGRPNTEAFF
TRBJ1-5,-,TRBV5-1,-,TGCGCCAGCAGCTTGTTGGGCAATCAGCCCCAGCATTTT,CASSLLGNQPQHF
TRBJ2-5,-,TRBV18,few,TGTGCCAGCTCACCAGACGCTACCCAAGAGACCCAGTACTTC,CASSPDATQETQYF
TRBJ1-4,-,TRBV19,-,TGTGCCAGTAGTATTGATCGGAATTGGGAATCAACTAATGAAAAACTGTTTTTT,CASSIDRNWESTNEKLFF
TRBJ1-3,-,TRBV7-6,-,TGTGCCAGCAGCGACTACTCTGGAAACACCATATATTTT,CASSDYSGNTIYF